This T cell receptor beta chain appears in the sequencing data of a study of T cells in narcolepsy. Study conclusions and caveats: Healthy controls reportedly lacked the autoreactive clonotypes serially found in patients' blood. Same-patient CSF and blood CD4+ T cell clonotypes included HCRT-specific and TRIB2-specific autoreactive ones.

Method: immunoSEQ multiplex PCR; TCRdb's copy keeps in-frame clones and lacks some. The sample has about 13,000 clones, 85% to 90% seen once. To note about this clone: Its target is not known.

The length of the CDR3 is 14 residues. Germline CDR1 SGHTA, CDR2 FQGTGA. Trimming cost V 5 bases and J 0 bases, with 9 bases left between them. The TCR originated in a human donor with narcolepsy. The sample consisted of CD45RA- memory CD4+ T cells from PBMCs. The genes are TRBV7-3 and TRBJ2-3, with D unresolved. The CDR3 protein is CASSPVSSTDTQYF. DNA of the CDR3: TGTGCCAGCAGCCCGGTCTCTAGCACAGATACGCAGTATTTT.